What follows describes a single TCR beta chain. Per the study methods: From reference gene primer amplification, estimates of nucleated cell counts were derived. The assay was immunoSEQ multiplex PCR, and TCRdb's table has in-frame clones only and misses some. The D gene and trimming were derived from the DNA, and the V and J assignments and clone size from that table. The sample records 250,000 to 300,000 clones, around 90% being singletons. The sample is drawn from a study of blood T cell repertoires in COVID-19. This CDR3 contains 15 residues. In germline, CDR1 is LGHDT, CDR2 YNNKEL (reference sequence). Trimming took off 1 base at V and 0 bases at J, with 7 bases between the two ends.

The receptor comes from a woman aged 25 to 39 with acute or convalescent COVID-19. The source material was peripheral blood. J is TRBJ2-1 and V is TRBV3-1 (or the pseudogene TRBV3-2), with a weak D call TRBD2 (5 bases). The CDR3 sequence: CASSQGTSSYNEQFF. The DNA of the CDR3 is TGTGCCAGCAGCCAAGGAACTAGCTCCTACAATGAGCAGTTCTTC.